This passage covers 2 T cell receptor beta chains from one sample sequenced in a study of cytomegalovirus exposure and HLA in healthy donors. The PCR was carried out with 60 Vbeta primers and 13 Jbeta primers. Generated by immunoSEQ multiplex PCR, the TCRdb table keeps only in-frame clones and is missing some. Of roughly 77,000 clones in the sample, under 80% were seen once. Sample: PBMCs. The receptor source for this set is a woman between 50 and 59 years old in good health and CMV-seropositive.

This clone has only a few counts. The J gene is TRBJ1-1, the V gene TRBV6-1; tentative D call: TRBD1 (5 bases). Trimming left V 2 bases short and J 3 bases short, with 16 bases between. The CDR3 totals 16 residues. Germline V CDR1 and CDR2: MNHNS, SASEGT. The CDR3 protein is CASSERTTLPYTEAFF. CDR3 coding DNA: TGTGCCAGCAGTGAAAGGACAACTCTCCCCTACACTGAAGCTTTCTTT.

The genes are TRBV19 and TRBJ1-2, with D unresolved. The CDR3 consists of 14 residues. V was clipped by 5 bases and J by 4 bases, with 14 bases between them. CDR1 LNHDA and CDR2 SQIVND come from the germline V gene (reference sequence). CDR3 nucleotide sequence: TGTGCCAGTAGTCGAGGGATAATGGTCTATGGCTACACCTTC. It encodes CASSRGIMVYGYTF.